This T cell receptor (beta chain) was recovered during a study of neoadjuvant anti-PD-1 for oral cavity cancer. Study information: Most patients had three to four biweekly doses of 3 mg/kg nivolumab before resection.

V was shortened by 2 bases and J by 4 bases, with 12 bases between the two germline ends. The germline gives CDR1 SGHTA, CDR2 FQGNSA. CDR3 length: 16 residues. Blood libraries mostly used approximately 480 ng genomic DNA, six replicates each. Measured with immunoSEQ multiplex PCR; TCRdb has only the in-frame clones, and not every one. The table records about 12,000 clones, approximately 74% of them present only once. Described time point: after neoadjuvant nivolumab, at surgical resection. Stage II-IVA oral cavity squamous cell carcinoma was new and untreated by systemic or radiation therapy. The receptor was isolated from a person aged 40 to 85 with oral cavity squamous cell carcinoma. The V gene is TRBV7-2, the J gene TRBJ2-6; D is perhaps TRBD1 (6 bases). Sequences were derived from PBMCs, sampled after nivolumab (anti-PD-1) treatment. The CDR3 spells CASSLTGMAGANVLTF. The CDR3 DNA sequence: TGTGCCAGCAGCTTAACAGGGATGGCCGGGGCCAACGTCCTGACTTTC. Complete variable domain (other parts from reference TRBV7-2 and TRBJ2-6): GAGVSQSPSNKVTEKGKDVELRCDPISGHTALYWYRQSLGQGLEFLIYFQGNSAPDKSGLPSDRFSAERTGGSVSTLTIQRTQQEDSAVYLCASSLTGMAGANVLTFGAGSRLTVL.